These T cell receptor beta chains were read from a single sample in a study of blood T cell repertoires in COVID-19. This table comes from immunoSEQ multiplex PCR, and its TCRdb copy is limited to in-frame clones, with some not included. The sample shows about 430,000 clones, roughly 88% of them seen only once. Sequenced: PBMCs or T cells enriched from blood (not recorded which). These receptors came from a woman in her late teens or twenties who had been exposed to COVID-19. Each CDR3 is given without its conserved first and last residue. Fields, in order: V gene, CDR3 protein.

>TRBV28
ASTADRSYEQY
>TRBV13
ASSRWDSYEQY
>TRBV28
ASSPFWTPGHWETQY
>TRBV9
ASSTTPLVSSGNTIY
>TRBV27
ASSAHFTGGLMQPQH
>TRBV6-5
ASIIQGRNNSPLH
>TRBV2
ASRVSGTGNNEQF
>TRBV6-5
ASSAVRVTNEKLF
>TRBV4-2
ASSQDGGSYEQY
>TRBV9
ASSATGGGKYEKLF
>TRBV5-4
ASSLYTDTQY
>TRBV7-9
ASSPDWTKSYEQY
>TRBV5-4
ASSLAGGSSYNEQF
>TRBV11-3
ASSPGVSGANVLT
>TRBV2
ATIQQGRAF